This passage covers 7 T cell receptor beta chains from one sample sequenced in a study of neurological immune-mediated disorders. MiXCR was run by TCRdb on the 5' RACE reads, yielding one entry per CDR3 protein. Of about 87,000 distinct CDR3 sequences detected, under 4.5% appear once; the ten largest clones hold 2.5% to 3%. Specimen: PBMCs. These receptors were obtained from a woman aged 45-65 years with multiple sclerosis.

The chain links TRBV11-1 to TRBJ1-2; D call uncertain. V was trimmed by 1 base and J by 14 bases, leaving 23 bases between them. Germline V lookup: CDR1 SGHAT, CDR2 FQDESV (reference sequence). CDR3 length equals 15 residues. CDR3 in amino acids: CASSLDYLRSDGQTF. In DNA form, the CDR3 reads TGTGCCAGCAGCTTAGACTACCTTCGAAGCGACGGCCAAACCTTC.

In its sample, this clonotype was seen many times. The chain has TRBV6-4 and TRBJ1-5; tentatively, D is TRBD1 (6 bases). There are 13 residues in the CDR3. V lost 6 bases, J lost 7 bases, and 13 bases lay in between. Germline-derived CDR1 and CDR2 are MRHNA and SNTAGT. The CDR3 nucleotides read TGTGCCAGCAGCGTACAGGGAGACCAGCCCCAGCATTTT. This sequence encodes CASSVQGDQPQHF.

This clonotype was seen many times. The chain carries TRBV6-2 or TRBV6-3 and TRBJ2-7; D call uncertain. The CDR3 runs 17 residues. The V and J ends lost 4 bases and 1 base respectively, with 20 bases between them. Germline CDR1 and CDR2: MNHEY and SVGEGT. The CDR3 sequence: CASSLTLGKGRSYEQYF. DNA for the CDR3: TGTGCCAGCAGTTTAACCCTCGGAAAGGGTAGATCCTACGAGCAGTACTTC.

J is TRBJ1-2 and V is TRBV20-1, with D tentatively TRBD1 (5 bases). CDR3 size: 13 residues. Germline V lookup: CDR1 DFQATT, CDR2 SNEGSKA (reference sequence). V was pared by 0 bases and J by 7 bases, with 12 bases between. CDR3 in DNA: TGCAGTGCTAGAGATGGGGGTGGCGGTGGCTACACCTTC. Protein: CSARDGGGGGYTF.

This clonotype has ten or more counts. This rearrangement joins TRBV7-9 to TRBJ1-4, with TRBD1 identical over 7 bases. J lost 5 bases, V lost 2 bases, and 11 bases had no gene match. Germline values: CDR1 SEHNR, CDR2 FQNEAQ (reference sequence). CDR3 length: 17 residues. The CDR3 spells CASSLHRGASLNEKLFF. The DNA for the CDR3 is TGTGCCAGCAGCTTACACAGGGGCGCCTCCTTAAATGAAAAACTGTTTTTT.

This clonotype was detected ten times or more. The chain joins TRBV10-3 to TRBJ1-1, with D unresolved. CDR1 is ENHRY and CDR2 is SYGVKD in the germline V gene. The CDR3 is made up of 16 amino acids. Trimming cost V 0 bases and J 0 bases, with 11 bases left between them. The DNA of the CDR3 is TGTGCCATCAGTGAGTCTAGCGGGAATATGAACACTGAAGCTTTCTTT. Amino acid sequence: CAISESSGNMNTEAFF.

In this sample, this clonotype turned up many times. The chain joins TRBV5-1 to TRBJ2-2; 8 nucleotides align to TRBD1. From germline, CDR1 is SGHRS and CDR2 YFSETQ. Unmatched junction bases numbered 3, after V lost 4 bases and J lost 1 base. The CDR3 is 15 residues long. CDR3 residues: CASSPDRGNTGELFF. In nucleotides, the CDR3 is TGCGCCAGCAGCCCCGACAGGGGGAACACCGGGGAGCTGTTTTTT. Filled out from reference TRBV5-1 and TRBJ2-2, the complete variable domain reads KAGVTQTPRYLIKTRGQQVTLSCSPISGHRSVSWYQQTPGQGLQFLFEYFSETQRNKGNFPGRFSGRQFSNSRSEMNVSTLELGDSALYLCASSPDRGNTGELFFGEGSRLTVL.